The clone carrying this T cell receptor beta chain showed up many times. Patients with ophthalmopathy all had a Clinical Activity Score of at least 3, a NOSPECS grade of at least 4 and duration under 3 months. 10 ml fresh peripheral blood yielded the PBMCs. The data belong to a study of T cells in Graves' hyperthyroidism and ophthalmopathy. The J segment lost 8 bases and the V segment lost 1 base, leaving 2 bases of the junction unmatched. The CDR3 runs to 13 residues. Germline V gene lookup returns CDR1 SGHAT and CDR2 FQNNGV. What was amplified from RNA transcripts were TCR beta CDR3 regions. The primer set for the first-round RT-PCR of the TCR CDR3 was HTBI. TCRdb redid the calling of the multiplex PCR reads with MiXCR, one entry per CDR3 protein. The sample consists of about 410,000 distinct CDR3 sequences, over 12% of them appearing once.

The clonotype originates from a man aged 18 to 29 with Graves' ophthalmopathy. Sequenced material: blood. The chain joins TRBV11-2 to TRBJ2-4, with 7 bases identical to TRBD1. The CDR3 reads CASSLGQGDIQYF. In DNA, the CDR3 is TGTGCCAGCAGCTTAGGGCAGGGGGACATTCAGTACTTC.